This T cell receptor beta chain was profiled in a study of T cell responses to AZD1222 COVID-19 vaccine. Produced via immunoSEQ multiplex PCR; TCRdb's table is partial and in-frame only. The sample carries 95,000 to 120,000 clones, around 88% recorded once. With 4 bases clipped from V and 8 bases from J, the junction kept 12 bases outside the gene matches. Germline CDR1 LGHDT, CDR2 YNNKEL (reference sequence). This CDR3 has 15 residues. Pooling was applied to second doses at about 4 or about 12 weeks. Study results and caveats: The span of vaccine-associated CD4 TCRs extended across spike, with dominance at 160-218 and 743-854. The breadth and depth of Spike-specific TCRs increased once two AZD1222 doses had been given. Researchers took repertoire samples only after the peak T cell response had come.

Concerning this clone itself: The target antigen is unknown.

Sequences were derived from peripheral blood, sampled 28 days after the second AZD1222 dose. The receptor comes from an adult who received the AZD1222 COVID-19 vaccine. The chain combines TRBV3-1 (or the pseudogene TRBV3-2) with TRBJ1-1; 8 positions match TRBD1. This CDR3 is CASSPPGQEREEAFF. The CDR3 DNA sequence: TGTGCCAGCAGCCCACCGGGACAGGAACGGGAAGAAGCTTTCTTT.